This T cell receptor (beta chain) is drawn from a study of OX40 agonist ivuxolimab in advanced cancers. Regarding the study as a whole: Averaging showed that CD8+ T cells had more expanded clones than CD4+ did. Normalized expansion of T-cell clones was also low for some nonresponders.

Some clones are missing from TCRdb's copy, which holds only in-frame ones; the method was immunoSEQ multiplex PCR. This sample carries 50,000 to 70,000 clones, over 75% of them seen once, and the ten largest clones take about 13%. Trimming left V 3 bases short and J 3 bases short, with 12 bases between. The CDR3 loop spans 15 amino acids. CDR1 and CDR2 from the germline V gene are LNHDA and SQIVND (reference sequence). On this clone itself: Its target is unknown.

The input for sequencing was CD4+ or CD8+ T cells sorted from blood, taken in a trial of the OX40 agonist ivuxolimab. The TCR sequence derives from an adult with an advanced solid tumor such as melanoma, head and neck, liver or kidney cancer. This chain joins TRBV19 and TRBJ2-1; a possible D gene is TRBD2 (6 bases). CDR3 amino acids: CASSMAGRGYNEQFF. In DNA form, the CDR3 reads TGTGCCAGTAGTATGGCGGGGCGGGGCTACAATGAGCAGTTCTTC.